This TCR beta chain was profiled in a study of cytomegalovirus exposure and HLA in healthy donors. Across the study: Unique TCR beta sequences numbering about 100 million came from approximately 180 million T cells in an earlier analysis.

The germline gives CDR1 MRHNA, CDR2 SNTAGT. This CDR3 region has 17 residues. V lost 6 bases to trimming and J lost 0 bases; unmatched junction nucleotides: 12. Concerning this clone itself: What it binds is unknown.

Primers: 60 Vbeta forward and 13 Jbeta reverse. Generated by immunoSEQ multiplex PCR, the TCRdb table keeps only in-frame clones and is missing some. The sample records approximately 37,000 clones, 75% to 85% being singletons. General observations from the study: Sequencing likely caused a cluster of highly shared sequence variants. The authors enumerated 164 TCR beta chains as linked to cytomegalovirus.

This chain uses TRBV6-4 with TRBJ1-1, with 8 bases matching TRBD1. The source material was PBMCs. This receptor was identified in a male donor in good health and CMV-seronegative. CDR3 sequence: CASSSPGTGFMNTEAFF. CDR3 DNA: TGTGCCAGCAGCAGTCCCGGGACAGGTTTCATGAACACTGAAGCTTTCTTT.